This T cell receptor (beta chain) appears in the sequencing data of a study of shared clonotypes between healthy human individuals (dated by TCRdb to the early 2020s). Some background on the complete study: A few men and two women, aged 18 to 49 years, made up the cohort. Each donor's leukapheresis produced roughly between roughly 0.9 and 8.9 billion PBMCs. To increase sequencing depth and limit assay-specific biases, TCR repertoire library preparation and sequencing were carried out by different laboratories using diverse techniques. For each donor, three plates each were used for CD4 naive and CD4 memory, two plates were used for CD8 naive, and one plate was used for CD8 memory. Blood TCR repertoires of a handful of healthy adults were deeply sequenced to estimate repertoire size and the extent of clonotype sharing between individuals. Broad study findings and their caveats: Sharing across a few donors was observed for around 5% of naive CD4, 3% to 3.5% of naive CD8, 2% to 2.5% of memory CD4, and about 0.39% of memory CD8 clonotypes. Larger estimated clonotype richness was generally found for naive subsets than for memory subsets. Higher generation probabilities were observed for clonotypes shared by all four sorted-subset donors than for non-shared clonotypes. Only blood was sampled, and tissue TCR repertoires likely differ from those in blood. Even with the large sequencing depth, rarefaction of the sorted-subset datasets indicated that sequencing was incomplete. Pairwise subsampling led to the expectation that sequencing depth would affect the degree of clonotype sharing among donors. The genetic and exposure-history diversity represented was limited by the small number of donors.

CD8 naive samples were obtained by positive selection for CCR7 among CD45RO-negative cells, yielding a CD45RA+CCR7+ population from which TemRA cells were excluded. The donors were healthy, HIV-negative adults who had no recently reported acute infections or vaccinations. Every donor was a Caucasian adult residing in Nashville, Tennessee, USA. Blood was obtained by leukapheresis, after which PBMCs were separated by Ficoll-Histopaque density gradient centrifugation and cryopreserved in liquid nitrogen vapor phase. Purity and quantity of every magnetically sorted T cell population were checked by analytical flow cytometry. Genomic DNA was isolated from each sorted fraction and quantified by UV absorbance on a Nanodrop 2000c. Comment on this clone: Its antigen is currently not known. No base quality information exists; no much larger clone differs at one position.

TCR CDR3 regions were amplified from genomic DNA by multiplex PCR using the deep immunoSEQ assay. Extracted genomic DNA from each cell subset was distributed evenly across all wells of several immunoSEQ 96-well plates, and each plate was treated as a replicate. For sorted subsets, 200 ng of genomic DNA, equivalent to 25,000 to 35,000 T cell genomes, went into each replicate PCR. Purified libraries were measured with a Qubit 3.0 fluorometer, size-checked on a Bioanalyzer 2100, and measured again with the KAPA Library Quantification kit. A separate single-read 150-cycle Illumina NextSeq 550 flow cell was used to sequence each immunoSEQ 96-well plate. On the study's bioinformatics: Because the immunoSEQ output included only junctional sequences and no quality scores, the filtering could not be the same as the filtering used for full-length reads. To assign V/J genes and CDR3, sequences were annotated using PyIR, a Python wrapper for IgBLAST v1.9, with IMGT germline references. Reads were removed for weak V/J assignments (E-value above 1e-6), missing CDR3, stop codons, out-of-frame junctions, or ambiguous translated residues. A V3J clonotype was defined by an identical inferred V gene, J gene, and CDR3 amino acid sequence. The percentage overlap between two repertoires was calculated by dividing the number of shared unique clonotypes by the size of the smaller repertoire. Repertoire richness was assessed with RTK rarefaction, the Chao1 estimator, and Recon v2.1 estimates of unobserved clonotypes. For all TCRbeta clonotypes obtained by the gDNA method from a handful of donors, generation probabilities were computed with OLGA. TCRdb provides this immuneACCESS table in a form limited to in-frame rearrangements. Some clones are lacking; in checked studies, under half of them reflect an unresolved V gene, and why the rest are absent is not known. The V and J calls and clone size come from that table; D and trimming were worked out from the DNA. This sample lists about 2.2 million clones; approximately 94% were detected once. The ten largest clones capture 1.5% to 2% of the sample.

The sample consisted of naive CD8+ T cells from PBMCs. According to the study, the label for this sample's cell subset or site signals: CD45RA+CCR7+. The sequence came from a man in his late teens or twenties in good health. Some clones in this sample may be carry-over from other donors' samples.

CDR3 region: CASSSDRDGNEQFF. DNA sequence: TGCGCCAGCAGCTCAGACAGGGACGGCAATGAGCAGTTCTTC. The rearranged segments are TRBV5-1 and TRBJ2-1; 7 bases in between match TRBD1. Via the germline V gene, CDR1 is SGHRS and CDR2 YFSETQ. Trimmed from V: 3 bases; trimmed from J: 6 bases; junction bases lacking a gene match: 6. Measured from the cysteine to the phenylalanine, the CDR3 is 14 residues long. The retained sequence is limited to the CDR3, 42 bases, with the frame set at the first base.